What follows are 30 T cell receptor beta chains derived from one specimen sequenced in a study of OX40 agonist ivuxolimab in advanced cancers. Measured with immunoSEQ multiplex PCR; TCRdb has only the in-frame clones, and not every one. This table has about 64,000 clones, around 80% appearing once. The source material was CD4+ or CD8+ T cells sorted from blood, sampled in a trial of the OX40 agonist ivuxolimab. These receptors all come from an adult with an advanced solid tumor such as melanoma, head and neck, liver or kidney cancer.

The chain is built from TRBV5-1 and TRBJ2-6, with TRBD2 as a possible D gene (5 bases). Germline V CDR1 and CDR2: SGHRS, YFSETQ. There are 16 residues in the CDR3. The germline V and J ends were trimmed by 4 bases and 0 bases, with 11 bases remaining between them. The CDR3 DNA follows: TGCGCCAGCAGCGTGGACGGGGACTCTGGGGCCAACGTCCTGACTTTC. Its protein is CASSVDGDSGANVLTF.

The rearrangement links TRBV7-2 to TRBJ2-4, with D perhaps matching TRBD1 (6 bases). Trimming left V 6 bases short and J 0 bases short, with 21 bases between. The CDR3 contains 18 residues. Germline V CDR1 and CDR2: SGHTA, FQGNSA. This CDR3 reads CASRLSTGFTLAKNIQYF. The CDR3 nucleotides are TGTGCCAGCAGGCTTTCGACAGGCTTTACTCTAGCCAAAAACATTCAGTACTTC. The entire variable domain, with the rest obtained from reference TRBV7-2 and TRBJ2-4, is as follows: GAGVSQSPSNKVTEKGKDVELRCDPISGHTALYWYRQSLGQGLEFLIYFQGNSAPDKSGLPSDRFSAERTGGSVSTLTIQRTQQEDSAVYLCASRLSTGFTLAKNIQYFGAGTRLSVL.

The V call is TRBV2, the J call TRBJ2-1; 9 bases line up with TRBD1. Germline CDR1 is SNHLY and CDR2 is FYNNEI. This CDR3 spans 13 amino acids. The V and J ends lost 7 bases and 10 bases, in that order; junction bases with no gene match: 8. The CDR3 DNA reads TGTGCCAGCAATCGGGACAGGGTCTCCGAGCAGTTCTTC. This translates into CASNRDRVSEQFF. The variable domain in full, with the rest retrieved from reference TRBV2 and TRBJ2-1, is EPEVTQTPSHQVTQMGQEVILRCVPISNHLYFYWYRQILGQKVEFLVSFYNNEISEKSEIFDDQFSVERPDGSNFTLKIRSTKLEDSAMYFCASNRDRVSEQFFGPGTRLTVL.

J is TRBJ2-1 and V is TRBV19; 7 bases map to TRBD1. The V segment lost 5 bases and the J segment 8 bases; nucleotides outside the gene matches: 9. Germline lookup yields CDR1 LNHDA and CDR2 SQIVND (reference sequence). The CDR3 is 14 amino acids. The CDR3 region is CASSWAGGNYEQFF. CDR3 bases: TGTGCCAGTAGTTGGGCAGGGGGTAATTATGAGCAGTTCTTC.

The CDR3 nucleotides read TGTGCCAGCAGTTACTCAGCGGGAGGCTGGGGTACGCAGTATTTT. Translating it yields CASSYSAGGWGTQYF. The chain uses TRBV6-5 and TRBJ2-3; TRBD2 agrees at 9 bases. The CDR3 loop spans 15 amino acids. Losses at the gene ends were 0 bases for V and 8 bases for J; bases not matched to a gene: 6. Germline V gene data show CDR1 as MNHEY and CDR2 as SVGAGI.

The rearrangement joins TRBV5-1 to TRBJ2-1; D not certain. CDR3 size: 16 residues. V gave up 0 bases and J gave up 1 base, with 11 bases separating them. CDR1 SGHRS and CDR2 YFSETQ come from the germline V gene. This CDR3 reads CASSLGTSPSYNEQFF. The CDR3 DNA reads as TGCGCCAGCAGCTTGGGCACCTCGCCTTCCTACAATGAGCAGTTCTTC.

The count of this clone is one. The V and J genes are TRBV5-6 and TRBJ2-7, with D possibly called TRBD1 or TRBD2 (5 bases each). Trimming shortened V by 4 bases and J by 5 bases, and 19 bases separated the two germline ends. Germline values: CDR1 SGHDT, CDR2 YYEEEE. CDR3 length equals 15 residues. CDR3 sequence: CASSLHRGPTNEQYF. The CDR3, as DNA: TGTGCCAGCAGCCTCCACCGGGGCCCGACCAACGAGCAGTACTTC.

This chain uses TRBV14 with TRBJ1-2; perhaps TRBD1 as D (5 bases). V lost 1 base, J lost 3 bases, and 6 bases lay in between. CDR1 and CDR2 from the germline V gene are SGHDN and FVKESK. CDR3 length: 13 residues. CDR3 DNA sequence: TGTGCCAGCAGCCAAGTCAGGGACTATGGCTACACCTTC. Translation: CASSQVRDYGYTF.

This clone was seen a single time. The rearrangement links TRBV10-3 to TRBJ1-2; perhaps TRBD1 as D (5 bases). The ends were cut back, 6 bases at V and 6 bases at J, with 14 bases in the middle. The CDR3 is 13 residues long. The germline CDR1 and CDR2 sequences are ENHRY and SYGVKD. CDR3: CAIRPGTYDGYTF. The CDR3 DNA reads as TGTGCCATCAGACCTGGGACGTATGATGGCTACACCTTC.

Worth noting for this clone: Different DNA sequences within this sample yield the same CDR3. The J gene is TRBJ2-1, the V gene TRBV20-1, with D unresolved. Germline loops: CDR1 DFQATT, CDR2 SNEGSKA (reference sequence). The CDR3 consists of 10 residues. The CDR3 region is CSAAYNEQFF. CDR3 sequence (DNA): TGCAGCGCCGCATACAATGAGCAGTTCTTC.

This clone has just one count. This chain joins TRBV2 and TRBJ1-1; D is uncertain. Trimming cost V 3 bases and J 5 bases, with 16 bases left between them. The CDR3 extends over 15 amino acids. The germline V gene encodes CDR1 SNHLY and CDR2 FYNNEI. The DNA of the CDR3 is TGTGCCAGCAGTGATCCGCGTAGCGTGTGGACTGAAGCTTTCTTT. It codes for CASSDPRSVWTEAFF.

This chain joins TRBV27 and TRBJ1-2; D unclear. This CDR3 has 13 amino acids. Germline lookup yields CDR1 MNHEY and CDR2 SMNVEV (reference sequence). V lost 0 bases and J lost 7, with 9 bases in between. The CDR3 DNA reads TGTGCCAGCAGTTTATCGGGCTCGGGTGGCTACACCTTC. Protein product: CASSLSGSGGYTF.

The chain has TRBV27 and TRBJ2-7; D gene ambiguous. This CDR3 is 16 amino acids long. V gave up 3 bases and J gave up 2 bases, with 17 bases separating them. Germline values: CDR1 MNHEY, CDR2 SMNVEV (reference sequence). The CDR3, as DNA: TGTGCCAGCAGTTTGAATTTTAGTTTCCGAACCTACGAGCAGTACTTC. As protein: CASSLNFSFRTYEQYF.

J is TRBJ1-1 and V is TRBV27, with 7 bases lining up with TRBD1. This CDR3 is built from 16 residues. The ends lost 3 bases at V and 4 bases at J; junction bases unmatched: 11. The germline V gene encodes CDR1 MNHEY and CDR2 SMNVEV (reference sequence). CDR3 nucleotide sequence: TGTGCCAGCAGTTTTCTCCAGGGGACAGCGACCACTGAAGCTTTCTTT. Translation: CASSFLQGTATTEAFF.

V gene TRBV19 combines with J gene TRBJ2-3, with TRBD2 identical over 8 bases. The CDR3 extends over 15 amino acids. Germline V CDR1 and CDR2: LNHDA, SQIVND (reference sequence). J was trimmed by 4 bases and V by 4 bases; bases with no gene match: 7. CDR3: CASSKPQAGADTQYF. As DNA, the CDR3 is TGTGCCAGTAGTAAGCCTCAAGCGGGAGCAGATACGCAGTATTTT.

The chain has TRBV6-1 and TRBJ2-3, with a weak D call TRBD2 (5 bases). This CDR3 region has 14 residues. Trimming took off 7 bases at V and 1 base at J, with 12 bases between the two ends. Germline V gives CDR1 MNHNS, CDR2 SASEGT. Here the CDR3 reads CASTEGGGTDTQYF. In DNA, the CDR3 is TGTGCCAGCACCGAGGGTGGGGGCACAGATACGCAGTATTTT.

This chain uses TRBV2 with TRBJ1-4, with D unclear. Germline values: CDR1 SNHLY, CDR2 FYNNEI. V was trimmed by 7 bases and J by 7 bases, leaving 13 bases between them. CDR3 length equals 13 residues. The DNA for the CDR3 is TGTGCCAGCACGACCGGGCGGACTGAAAAACTGTTTTTT. Protein: CASTTGRTEKLFF. The complete variable domain, with remaining parts taken from reference TRBV2 and TRBJ1-4, reads EPEVTQTPSHQVTQMGQEVILRCVPISNHLYFYWYRQILGQKVEFLVSFYNNEISEKSEIFDDQFSVERPDGSNFTLKIRSTKLEDSAMYFCASTTGRTEKLFFGSGTQLSVL.

The V gene is TRBV2, the J gene TRBJ1-4; 9 positions agree with TRBD1. Germline CDR1 reads SNHLY; CDR2 reads FYNNEI. This CDR3 spans 15 amino acids. Unmatched junction bases numbered 7, after V lost 3 bases and J lost 8 bases. CDR3 protein: CASSDRDREEEKLFF. In DNA form, the CDR3 reads TGTGCCAGCAGTGACCGGGACAGGGAAGAAGAAAAACTGTTTTTT.

The rearrangement joins TRBV28 to TRBJ1-4, with 7 bases aligning to TRBD1. Germline-derived CDR1 and CDR2 are MDHEN and SYDVKM. V gave up 5 bases and J gave up 5 bases; unmatched junction bases: 8. The CDR3 is 15 amino acids. The CDR3 spells CASSTRTGRNEKLFF. The CDR3 bases are TGTGCCAGCAGTACAAGGACAGGCAGAAATGAAAAACTGTTTTTT.

CDR3 in DNA: TGTGCCAGCCAGGACGTGAACACTGAAGCTTTCTTT. Encoded protein: CASQDVNTEAFF. The V gene is TRBV6-1, the J gene TRBJ1-1; D gene uncertain. The V and J ends lost 8 bases and 0 bases respectively, with 7 bases between them. Per the germline V gene, CDR1 is MNHNS and CDR2 is SASEGT. This CDR3 comprises 12 residues.

In nucleotides, the CDR3 is TGTGCCTGGAGTCGTAGCGGGAGAATGGGCGAGCAGTACTTC. Translation gives CAWSRSGRMGEQYF. The chain combines TRBV30 with TRBJ2-7, with TRBD2 identical over 9 bases. The germline V gene encodes CDR1 GTSNPN and CDR2 SVGIG (reference sequence). This CDR3 has 14 amino acids. Germline trimming cut 2 bases from V and 6 bases from J; bases unmatched to any gene: 8. Based on the CDR3 plus reference TRBV30 and TRBJ2-7, the full variable domain is SQTIHQWPATLVQPVGSPLSLECTVEGTSNPNLYWYRQAAGRGLQLLFYSVGIGQISSEVPQNLSASRPQDRQFILSSKKLLLSDSGFYLCAWSRSGRMGEQYFGPGTRLTVT.

V and J are TRBV13 and TRBJ2-3; no reliable D call. Germline CDR1 reads PRHDT; CDR2 reads FYEKMQ (reference sequence). CDR3 length: 14 amino acids. V was pared by 1 base and J by 0 bases, with 5 bases between. This CDR3 reads CASSLVGSTDTQYF. DNA for the CDR3: TGTGCCAGCAGCTTAGTTGGGAGCACAGATACGCAGTATTTT.

This clone was counted only a few times. This CDR3 is CASSRGRLEETQYF. In DNA form, the CDR3 reads TGTGCCAGCTCTCGGGGCAGATTAGAAGAGACCCAGTACTTC. V and J are TRBV18 and TRBJ2-5; D is perhaps TRBD1 or TRBD2 (5 bases each). CDR1 is KGHSH and CDR2 is LQKENI in the germline V gene. The CDR3 has 14 residues. V dropped 6 bases and J dropped 3 bases, with 14 bases sitting between them.

The genes are TRBV30 and TRBJ1-6; TRBD1 aligns across 7 bases. Germline lookup yields CDR1 GTSNPN and CDR2 SVGIG (reference sequence). V lost 3 bases, J lost 0 bases, and 2 bases stayed unmatched. This CDR3 comprises 15 residues. The CDR3 DNA follows: TGTGCCTGGAGGGGACAGAGCTCCTATAATTCACCCCTCCACTTT. This codes for CAWRGQSSYNSPLHF.

As to this clone: A much more abundant neighbour one base away suggests this may be a read error. The chain employs TRBV4-3 and TRBJ1-5; D gene uncertain. The CDR3 runs 15 residues. The germline gives CDR1 LGHNA, CDR2 YSLEER. CDR3 loop: CANSQEPQSNQPQHF. The CDR3 DNA sequence: TGCGCCAACAGCCAAGAACCCCAGAGCAATCAGCCCCAGCATTTT.

The rearrangement links TRBV6-5 to TRBJ2-5; 12 nucleotides match TRBD2. The closer fit of TRBJ2-7 to the DNA end suggests the J call may be wrong. The CDR3 loop spans 14 amino acids. The germline CDR1 and CDR2 sequences are MNHEY and SVGAGI. The CDR3: CASSKLAGGYEQYF. CDR3 sequence (DNA): TGTGCCAGCAGTAAACTAGCGGGAGGCTACGAGCAGTACTTC.

This rearrangement joins TRBV27 to TRBJ1-3, with D perhaps TRBD1 (6 bases). CDR1 MNHEY and CDR2 SMNVEV come from the germline V gene (reference sequence). The length of the CDR3 is 14 residues. V lost 3 bases and J 4 bases, leaving 10 bases between the germline ends. The CDR3 spells CASSLIGGGNTIYF. The CDR3 bases are TGTGCCAGCAGTTTGATCGGGGGCGGAAACACCATATATTTT.

This clone appeared once. The J gene is TRBJ1-5, the V gene TRBV6-1; 7 positions match TRBD1. V lost 1 base and J lost 2; bases outside the gene matches: 5. The length of the CDR3 is 16 residues. Germline CDR1 MNHNS, CDR2 SASEGT. CDR3 DNA sequence: TGTGCCAGCAGTGAAGAGGAGGGGGCAGGCAATCAGCCCCAGCATTTT. It is translated as CASSEEEGAGNQPQHF.

The chain has TRBV9 and TRBJ1-1; tentative D call: TRBD1 (6 bases). CDR1 SGDLS and CDR2 YYNGEE come from the germline V gene. The V end lost 3 bases, the J end lost 6 bases, and 9 bases lay between the germline ends. The CDR3 contains 12 residues. CDR3 sequence: CASSAQGSEAFF. DNA of the CDR3: TGTGCCAGCAGCGCACAGGGCTCTGAAGCTTTCTTT.

The CDR3 sequence: CASSSQGAQETQYF. The CDR3 DNA is TGTGCCAGCAGCTCACAGGGGGCTCAAGAGACCCAGTACTTC. The chain combines TRBV7-2 with TRBJ2-5; 9 nucleotides line up with TRBD1. Germline V gives CDR1 SGHTA, CDR2 FQGNSA. The junction had 2 bases not matched to a gene; V was cut back by 4 bases and J by 2 bases. The CDR3 has 14 amino acids.